Given below is one T cell receptor beta chain in context. The antigen is undetermined. The source of the sample is a study of OX40 agonist ivuxolimab in advanced cancers. Looking at the study overall: Patients receiving dose escalation had hepatocellular carcinoma, melanoma, renal cell or head and neck cancer. With a range of 23 to 79, age averaged roughly 61 years, and 65% to 90% were male. Partial responses were achieved by three patients: one hepatocellular carcinoma, two cutaneous melanoma.

Study-level findings and limits: The CD4+ and CD8+ T cells in the blood had expanded clonally by week 6 at 0.1 to 3.0 mg/kg.

This CDR3 is 14 amino acids long. The V gene lost 8 bases and the J gene lost 2 bases, with 15 bases spanning the gap. CDR1 is MNHEY, CDR2 SVGAGI, per germline. The protocol was immunoSEQ multiplex PCR, while the TCRdb copy is restricted to in-frame clones and leaves out a portion. The table has about 84,000 clones, 94% seen once. The receptor's source is an adult with an advanced solid tumor such as melanoma, head and neck, liver or kidney cancer. The chain carries TRBV6-5 and TRBJ1-2, with D unclear. The input for sequencing was CD4+ or CD8+ T cells sorted from blood, taken in a trial of the OX40 agonist ivuxolimab. The CDR3: CASSLARANYGYTF. As DNA, the CDR3 is TGTGCCAGCTCTCTCGCGAGGGCAAACTATGGCTACACCTTC.